Below are 3 T cell receptor beta chains sequenced from a single sample in a study of human T cells and chemical hapten exposure. TCRdb re-analysed the RACE reads in MiXCR, keeping a single row per CDR3 protein. This table holds about 90,000 distinct CDR3 sequences, 11% found once. Time point described: patch test 3, about 24 weeks after DPC sensitization. Treatment of the sample: therapeutic diphenylcyclopropenone sensitization with weekly scalp DPC. The sequenced sample was whole blood, obtained in connection with sensitization to the hapten diphenylcyclopropenone (DPC). The receptors come from a woman younger than 45 with alopecia areata. Some clones in this sample may be carry-over from other donors' samples.

This clonotype was observed at least ten times. This chain uses TRBV20-1 with TRBJ2-1, with D possibly TRBD2 on 6 matching bases. Germline CDR1 reads DFQATT; CDR2 reads SNEGSKA (reference sequence). CDR3 length equals 13 residues. With 4 bases removed from V and 7 bases from J, the gap between germline ends came to 14 bases. CDR3: CSANEGLPNEQFF. The CDR3 DNA is TGCAGTGCTAACGAGGGACTGCCTAATGAGCAGTTCTTC.

This clonotype has ten or more counts. The gene calls are TRBV6-6 and TRBJ1-4; 7 bases agree with TRBD1. Germline-derived CDR1 and CDR2 are MNHNY and SVGAGI (reference sequence). The CDR3 is 15 amino acids. V lost 2 bases to trimming and J lost 3 bases; unmatched junction nucleotides: 3. CDR3 sequence (DNA): TGTGCCAGCAGTTACGGGGACAGCTCTAATGAAAAACTGTTTTTT. Translated, it gives CASSYGDSSNEKLFF.

This clonotype was seen many times. CDR3 bases: TGCGCCAGCAGCACCCGGCCTACAGGGGGTAACACTGAAGCTTTCTTT. Translating it yields CASSTRPTGGNTEAFF. J is TRBJ1-1 and V is TRBV5-1; TRBD1 aligns across 8 bases. V lost 4 bases to trimming and J lost 2 bases; unmatched junction nucleotides: 10. Germline-derived CDR1 and CDR2 are SGHRS and YFSETQ. The length of the CDR3 is 16 residues.